This T cell receptor (beta chain) was captured by sequencing in a study of blood T cell repertoires in COVID-19. The V and J ends lost 5 bases and 6 bases respectively, with 16 bases between them. CDR3 size: 15 residues. Germline CDR1 reads SEHNR; CDR2 reads FQNEAQ (reference sequence). The data were produced by immunoSEQ multiplex PCR, yet TCRdb's version contains in-frame clones alone and is incomplete. The data show 70,000 to 100,000 clones, nearly 90% seen once. The chain has TRBV7-9 and TRBJ1-4, with D unclear. The sequencing sample was made of peripheral blood. The origin of this receptor is an elderly woman with active or convalescent COVID-19. CDR3 sequence (DNA): TGTGCCAGCAGCATTTGGCGGGGTTTGGATGAAAAACTGTTTTTT. Translated, it gives CASSIWRGLDEKLFF.